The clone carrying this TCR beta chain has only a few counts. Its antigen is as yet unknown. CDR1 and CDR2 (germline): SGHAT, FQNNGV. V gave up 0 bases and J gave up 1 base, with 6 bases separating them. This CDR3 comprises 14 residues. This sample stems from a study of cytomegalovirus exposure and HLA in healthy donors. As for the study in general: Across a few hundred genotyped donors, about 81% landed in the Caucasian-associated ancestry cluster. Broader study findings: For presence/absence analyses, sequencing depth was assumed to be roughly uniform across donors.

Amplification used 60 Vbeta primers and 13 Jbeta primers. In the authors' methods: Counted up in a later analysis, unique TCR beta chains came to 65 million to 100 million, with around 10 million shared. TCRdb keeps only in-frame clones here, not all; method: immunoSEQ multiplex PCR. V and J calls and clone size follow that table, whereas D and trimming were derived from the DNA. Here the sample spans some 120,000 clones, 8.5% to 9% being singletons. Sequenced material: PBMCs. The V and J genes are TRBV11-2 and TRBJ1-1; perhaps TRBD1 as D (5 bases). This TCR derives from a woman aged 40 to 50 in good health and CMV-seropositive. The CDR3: CASSLEGGNTEAFF. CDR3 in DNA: TGTGCCAGCAGCTTAGAGGGGGGGAACACTGAAGCTTTCTTT.